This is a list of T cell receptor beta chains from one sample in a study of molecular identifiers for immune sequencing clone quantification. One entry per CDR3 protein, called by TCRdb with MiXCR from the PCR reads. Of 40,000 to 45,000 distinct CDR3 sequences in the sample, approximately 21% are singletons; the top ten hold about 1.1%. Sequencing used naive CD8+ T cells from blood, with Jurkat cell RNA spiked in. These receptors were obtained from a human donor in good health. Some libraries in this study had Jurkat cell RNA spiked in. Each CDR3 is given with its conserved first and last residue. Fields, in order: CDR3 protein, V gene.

cdr3_aa: CASSLEAGSVTYEQYF
v_call: TRBV7-8

cdr3_aa: CASSQGEPYEQYF
v_call: TRBV4-3

cdr3_aa: CAWSGDSFEAFF
v_call: TRBV30

cdr3_aa: CASRGGQGGNTGELFF
v_call: TRBV19

cdr3_aa: CASSPTLAGSKNIQYF
v_call: TRBV3-1

cdr3_aa: CASSDVLSDEQYF
v_call: TRBV10-1

cdr3_aa: CASSLWASGGPTDTQYF
v_call: TRBV12-3/TRBV12-4

cdr3_aa: CASTSRGFNQPQHF
v_call: TRBV6-1

cdr3_aa: CASSPLGGLEQYF
v_call: TRBV9

cdr3_aa: CASSQSSNRGLQETQYF
v_call: TRBV23-1

cdr3_aa: CSVVGNNPEAFF
v_call: TRBV29-1

cdr3_aa: CASGHPAGGQPDTQCF
v_call: TRBV12-3/TRBV12-4

cdr3_aa: CAISPGTSGGVAKNIQYF
v_call: TRBV10-3

cdr3_aa: CSASEGAYSNQPQHF
v_call: TRBV20-1

cdr3_aa: CASSLSPKNTEAFF
v_call: TRBV27

cdr3_aa: CASSPRVGRESYEQYF
v_call: TRBV7-2

cdr3_aa: CASGLGGDEQFF
v_call: TRBV10-2

cdr3_aa: CASSITGGASYEQYF
v_call: TRBV27

cdr3_aa: CASSPPNTEAFF
v_call: TRBV19